The T cell receptor (beta chain) described here comes from a study of blood T cell repertoires in COVID-19. Study-level background: Sources were T cells, B-cell-depleted T cells, or PBMCs; the material itself was cDNA or gDNA.

Using immunoSEQ multiplex PCR, the repertoire was profiled, and TCRdb retains in-frame clones only, with some absent. The repertoire holds some 230,000 clones, with approximately 85% as singletons. The V gene lost 4 bases and the J gene lost 3 bases, with 16 bases spanning the gap. Germline values: CDR1 GTSNPN, CDR2 SVGIG (reference sequence). The length of the CDR3 is 15 residues. This chain uses TRBV30 with TRBJ2-1; D is unclear. The material sequenced was peripheral blood. This receptor was identified in a man aged 40-50 years with acute or convalescent COVID-19. The CDR3 DNA is TGTGCCTGGAACCTAGTAGGCCCCCTCTACAATGAGCAGTTCTTC. Translated: CAWNLVGPLYNEQFF.